This record concerns one T cell receptor (beta chain) sequence. What it binds is not known. The data stem from a study of cytomegalovirus exposure and HLA in healthy donors. Findings and caveats of the study: In most subjects, TCR beta sequences reportedly gave accurate predictions of HLA-A and HLA-B alleles. In an earlier analysis, most TCR beta V segments were productive about 90% or about 30% of the time.

The PCR used 60 Vbeta and 13 Jbeta primers. The assay was immunoSEQ multiplex PCR, and TCRdb's table has in-frame clones only and misses some. The data show 75,000 or so clones, around 76% seen once. Germline lookup yields CDR1 LGHNA and CDR2 YNFKEQ. The CDR3 spans 17 residues. V trimming: 1 base; J trimming: 5 bases; junction bases outside the gene matches: 9. This sequence joins TRBV4-2 and TRBJ2-2; 8 bases align to TRBD1. The source is a woman aged 30 to 39 in good health and CMV-seropositive. Specimen: PBMCs. The CDR3 spells CASSQGRQGRRTGELFF. The CDR3 nucleotides read TGTGCCAGCAGCCAAGGGAGACAGGGGAGGAGAACCGGGGAGCTGTTTTTT.